The present TCR beta chain was sequenced within a study of T cell repertoires in cytomegalovirus infection. Overall study: Both a matching HLA type and CMV infection were indicated by public TCR beta signatures.

Findings of the study overall: Based on cumulative public TCR beta family frequency, carriers of CMV plus the relevant HLA were identified. The ex vivo response was dominated by HLA-C-restricted CMV-specific TCR beta clonotypes.

From the reads, TCRdb called clonotypes with MiXCR, one entry per CDR3 protein. The table records around 900,000 distinct CDR3 sequences, 31% of them present only once. In regard to this clonotype: Antigen: not known.

Germline assignment: CDR1 MNHEY and CDR2 SVGAGI. The CDR3 has 13 amino acids. V was trimmed by 0 bases and J by 4 bases, leaving 6 bases between them. The chain is built from TRBV6-5 and TRBJ1-2; D not certain. The clonotype comes from a human donor in good health (CMV status not recorded). Some clones in this sample may be carry-over from other donors' samples. Sequencing was performed on cultured CD8+ T cells from PBMCs, taken from culture after CMV antigen stimulation. CDR3 nucleotides: TGTGCCAGCAGTTACTCGGGAGGCTATGGCTACACCTTC. Its translation: CASSYSGGYGYTF.